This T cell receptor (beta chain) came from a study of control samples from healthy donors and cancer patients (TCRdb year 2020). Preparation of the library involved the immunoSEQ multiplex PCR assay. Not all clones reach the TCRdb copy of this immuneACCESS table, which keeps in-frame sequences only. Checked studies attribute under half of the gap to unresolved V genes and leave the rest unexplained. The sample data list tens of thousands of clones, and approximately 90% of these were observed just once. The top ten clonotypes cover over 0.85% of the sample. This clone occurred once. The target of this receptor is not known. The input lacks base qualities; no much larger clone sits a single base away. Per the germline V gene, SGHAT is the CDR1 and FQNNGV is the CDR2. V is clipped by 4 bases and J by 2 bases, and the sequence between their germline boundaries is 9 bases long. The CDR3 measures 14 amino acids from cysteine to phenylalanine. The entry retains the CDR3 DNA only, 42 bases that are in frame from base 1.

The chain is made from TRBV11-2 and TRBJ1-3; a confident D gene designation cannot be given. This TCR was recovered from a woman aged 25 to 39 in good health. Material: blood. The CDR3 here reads CASSYTDPGNTIYF. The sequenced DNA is TGTGCCAGCAGCTACACGGACCCTGGAAACACCATATATTTT.